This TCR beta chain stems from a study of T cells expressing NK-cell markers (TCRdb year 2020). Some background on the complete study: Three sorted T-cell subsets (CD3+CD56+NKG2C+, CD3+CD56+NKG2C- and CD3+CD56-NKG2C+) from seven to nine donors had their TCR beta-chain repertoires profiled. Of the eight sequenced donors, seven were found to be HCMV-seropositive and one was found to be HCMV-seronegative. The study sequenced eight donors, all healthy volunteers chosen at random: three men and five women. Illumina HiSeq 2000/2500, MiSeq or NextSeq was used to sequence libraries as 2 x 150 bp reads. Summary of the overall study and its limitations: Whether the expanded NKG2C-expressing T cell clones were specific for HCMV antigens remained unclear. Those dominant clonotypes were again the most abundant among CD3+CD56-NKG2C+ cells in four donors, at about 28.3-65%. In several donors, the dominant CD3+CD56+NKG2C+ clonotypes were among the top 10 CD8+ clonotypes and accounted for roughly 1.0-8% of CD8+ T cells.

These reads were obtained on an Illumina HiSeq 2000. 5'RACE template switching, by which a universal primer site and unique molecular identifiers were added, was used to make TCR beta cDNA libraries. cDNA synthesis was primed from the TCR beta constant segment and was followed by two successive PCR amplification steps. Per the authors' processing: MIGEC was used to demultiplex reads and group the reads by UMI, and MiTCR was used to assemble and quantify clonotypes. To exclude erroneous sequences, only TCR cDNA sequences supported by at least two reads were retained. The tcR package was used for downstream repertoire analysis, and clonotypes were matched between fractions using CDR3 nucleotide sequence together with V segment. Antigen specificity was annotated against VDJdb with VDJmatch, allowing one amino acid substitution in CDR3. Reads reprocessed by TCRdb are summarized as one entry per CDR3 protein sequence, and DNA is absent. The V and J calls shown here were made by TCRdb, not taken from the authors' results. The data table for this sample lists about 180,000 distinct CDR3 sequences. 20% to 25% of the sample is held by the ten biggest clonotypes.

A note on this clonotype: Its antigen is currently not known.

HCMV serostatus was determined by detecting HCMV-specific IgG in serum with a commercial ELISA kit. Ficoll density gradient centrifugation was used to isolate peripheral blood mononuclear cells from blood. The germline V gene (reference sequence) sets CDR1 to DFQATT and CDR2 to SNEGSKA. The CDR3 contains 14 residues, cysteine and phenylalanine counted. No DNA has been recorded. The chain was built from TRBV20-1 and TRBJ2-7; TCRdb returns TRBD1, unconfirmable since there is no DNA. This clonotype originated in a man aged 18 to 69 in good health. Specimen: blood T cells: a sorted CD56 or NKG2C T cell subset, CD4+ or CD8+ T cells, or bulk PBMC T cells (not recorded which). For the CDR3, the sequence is CSAQLPRDLYEQYF.